The entry below describes one TCR beta chain. The data were obtained in a study of shared clonotypes between healthy human individuals. Looking at the study overall: For every donor, three CD4 naive, three CD4 memory, two CD8 naive and one CD8 memory plates were used.

CDR3 length: 16 residues. With 3 bases removed from V and 3 bases from J, the gap between germline ends came to 15 bases. Per the germline V gene, CDR1 is MNHEY and CDR2 is SVGAGI. On sorted subsets, replicate PCRs used 150 to 250 ng DNA, or some 28,000 T cell genomes. Here immunoSEQ multiplex PCR was the method, and the copy in TCRdb shows in-frame clones only, minus some. Of 2 million to 2.5 million clones listed, roughly 95% are singletons. The sequence was obtained from a man aged 18 to 35 in good health. This chain joins TRBV6-5 and TRBJ2-1; weak D call: TRBD2 (7 bases). Source material: naive CD4+ T cells sorted from blood. Subset here: CD45RA+ positively selected. DNA of the CDR3: TGTGCCAGCAGTTATCTGGTAGGGGGGGGCTACAATGAGCAGTTCTTC. Translation gives CASSYLVGGGYNEQFF.